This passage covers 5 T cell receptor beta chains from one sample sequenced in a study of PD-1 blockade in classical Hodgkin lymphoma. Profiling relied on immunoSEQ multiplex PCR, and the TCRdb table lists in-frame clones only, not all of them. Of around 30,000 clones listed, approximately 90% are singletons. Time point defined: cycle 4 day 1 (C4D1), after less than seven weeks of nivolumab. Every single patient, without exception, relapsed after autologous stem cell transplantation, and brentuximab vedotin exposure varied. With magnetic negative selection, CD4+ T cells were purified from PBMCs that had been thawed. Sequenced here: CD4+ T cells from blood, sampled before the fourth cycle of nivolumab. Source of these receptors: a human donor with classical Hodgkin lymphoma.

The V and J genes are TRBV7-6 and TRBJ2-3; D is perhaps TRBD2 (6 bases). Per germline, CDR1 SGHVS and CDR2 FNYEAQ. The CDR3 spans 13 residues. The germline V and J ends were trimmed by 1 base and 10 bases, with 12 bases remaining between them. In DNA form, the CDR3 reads TGTGCCAGCAGCTTAGGTACCCCGGGAGCGCAGTATTTT. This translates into CASSLGTPGAQYF.

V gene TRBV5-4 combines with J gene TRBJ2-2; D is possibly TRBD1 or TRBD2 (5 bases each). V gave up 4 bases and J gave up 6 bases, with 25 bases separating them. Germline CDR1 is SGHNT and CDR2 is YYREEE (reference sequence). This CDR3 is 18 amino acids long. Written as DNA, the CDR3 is TGTGCCAGCAGCCATAGAGGGGCCATGAGGGCAGCGGCCGGGGAGCTGTTTTTT. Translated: CASSHRGAMRAAAGELFF.

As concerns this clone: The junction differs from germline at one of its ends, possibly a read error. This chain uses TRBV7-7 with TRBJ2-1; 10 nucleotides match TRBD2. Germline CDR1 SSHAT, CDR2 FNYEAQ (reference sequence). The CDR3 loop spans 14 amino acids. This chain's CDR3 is CASSPLAGGNEQFF. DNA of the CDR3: TGTGCTAGCAGCCCCTTAGCGGGGGGCAATGAGCAGTTCTTC.

CDR3 sequence reads: CASSSYGRNEQYF. Here the CDR3 DNA reads TGCGCCAGCAGCTCGTATGGCCGGAACGAGCAGTACTTC. The chain employs TRBV4-1 and TRBJ2-7; D unclear. Germline loops: CDR1 MGHRA, CDR2 YSYEKL. The CDR3 is 13 amino acids. V lost 5 bases to trimming and J lost 5 bases, with 13 bases between them.

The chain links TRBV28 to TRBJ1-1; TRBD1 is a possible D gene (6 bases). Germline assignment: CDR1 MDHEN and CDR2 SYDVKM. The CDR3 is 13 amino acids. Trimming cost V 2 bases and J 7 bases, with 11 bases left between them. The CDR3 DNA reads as TGTGCCAGCAGTTTAAGAATACAGGGTGAAGCTTTCTTT. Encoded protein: CASSLRIQGEAFF.